This entry lists 21 T cell receptor beta chains sequenced from one sample in a study of CD8 T cells in ankylosing spondylitis. TCRdb re-analysed the 5' RACE reads in MiXCR, keeping a single row per CDR3 protein. The sample has just over 350,000 distinct CDR3 sequences; approximately 22% are singletons. Sequenced input: blood, either unsorted or a sorted T cell fraction (not recorded which). The source is a male donor with ankylosing spondylitis or in good health (not recorded which).

This clonotype has only a few counts. The chain links TRBV24-1 to TRBJ2-1; 7 positions match TRBD1. J was trimmed by 2 bases and V by 3 bases; bases with no gene match: 6. CDR3 length: 16 residues. Germline V lookup: CDR1 KGHDR, CDR2 SFDVKD. The CDR3 here is CATSDSNRGAYNEQFF. The CDR3 DNA is TGTGCCACCAGTGATAGTAACAGGGGCGCCTACAATGAGCAGTTCTTC.

This clonotype was seen a few times. DNA of the CDR3: TGTGCCAGCAGCCCGCACCTGGCACCTACCTACAATGAGCAGTTCTTC. As protein: CASSPHLAPTYNEQFF. This chain joins TRBV4-2 and TRBJ2-1; D is undetermined. The CDR3 runs 16 residues. V was shortened by 4 bases and J by 2 bases, with 15 bases between the two germline ends. Germline CDR1 and CDR2: LGHNA and YNFKEQ.

This clonotype was picked up a small number of times. The V and J genes are TRBV27 and TRBJ2-1; 8 nucleotides match TRBD1. The CDR3 loop spans 14 amino acids. The germline CDR1 and CDR2 sequences are MNHEY and SMNVEV (reference sequence). V was pared by 6 bases and J by 8 bases, with 9 bases of the junction left unmatched. The CDR3 sequence is CASRAGQGFDEQFF. The CDR3 bases are TGTGCCAGCAGGGCCGGACAGGGCTTCGATGAGCAGTTCTTC.

The chain recombines TRBV19 with TRBJ2-3; D call uncertain. The CDR3 spans 13 residues. Germline CDR1 is LNHDA and CDR2 is SQIVND (reference sequence). Trimming removed 3 bases from V and 6 bases from J, with 10 bases in between. CDR3 residues: CASSMWSADTQYF. The CDR3 region has the DNA TGTGCCAGTAGTATGTGGTCCGCCGATACGCAGTATTTT.

V and J are TRBV24-1 and TRBJ1-2; possible D gene TRBD1, 5 bases. The CDR3 length is 13 residues. Trimming left V 6 bases short and J 7 bases short, with 14 bases between. The germline gives CDR1 KGHDR, CDR2 SFDVKD. CDR3 DNA sequence: TGTGCCACCAGTCCAGGGAATTCGGGTGGCTACACCTTC. It yields the protein CATSPGNSGGYTF.

As DNA, the CDR3 is TGCAGCGTTAGGCAGGGGGGTACCCAGTACTTC. Residues: CSVRQGGTQYF. The chain employs TRBV29-1 and TRBJ2-5; tentatively, D is TRBD1 (7 bases). The CDR3 sequence is 11 residues long. Between the trimmed V and J ends, which lost 5 bases and 8 bases, there was a span of 12 bases. CDR1 is SQVTM, CDR2 ANQGSEA, per germline.

This clonotype appeared a few times. This chain uses TRBV12-3 or TRBV12-4 with TRBJ2-5; 12 bases agree with TRBD2. The junction had 11 bases not matched to a gene; V was cut back by 7 bases and J by 5 bases. CDR3 length: 16 residues. The CDR3 sequence is CASTSTSGGYRETQYF. CDR3 coding DNA: TGTGCCAGCACCTCGACTAGCGGGGGTTACCGGGAGACCCAGTACTTC.

V and J are TRBV29-1 and TRBJ2-7, with TRBD1 as a possible D gene (5 bases). Trimming left V 0 bases short and J 4 bases short, with 19 bases between. The CDR3 consists of 16 residues. CDR1 is SQVTM, CDR2 ANQGSEA, per germline. CDR3 bases: TGCAGCGTTGAAGATGGGCTTAGGGGATCTGGGTACGAGCAGTACTTC. This sequence encodes CSVEDGLRGSGYEQYF.

The rearrangement uses TRBV29-1 and TRBJ2-5, with D tentatively TRBD2 (5 bases). The length of the CDR3 is 12 residues. Trimming shortened V by 6 bases and J by 2 bases, and 10 bases separated the two germline ends. Germline V gene sequence: CDR1 SQVTM, CDR2 ANQGSEA. This chain's CDR3 is CSVLAGQETQYF. CDR3 nucleotide sequence: TGCAGCGTCCTTGCGGGTCAAGAGACCCAGTACTTC. Full variable domain (remainder filled in from reference TRBV29-1 and TRBJ2-5): SAVISQKPSRDICQRGTSLTIQCQVDSQVTMMFWYRQQPGQSLTLIATANQGSEATYESGFVIDKFPISRPNLTFSTLTVSNMSPEDSSIYLCSVLAGQETQYFGPGTRLLVL.

This clonotype was seen only a few times. The J gene is TRBJ2-7, the V gene TRBV12-3 or TRBV12-4, with D hard to call. This CDR3 has 15 residues. V dropped 6 bases and J dropped 3 bases, with 18 bases sitting between them. In nucleotides, the CDR3 is TGTGCCAGCAGCCCGCCTATGAAGGGTGGCTACGAGCAGTACTTC. Residues: CASSPPMKGGYEQYF.

The rearrangement joins TRBV7-6 to TRBJ2-7; D is uncertain. Germline lookup yields CDR1 SGHVS and CDR2 FNYEAQ. This CDR3 spans 13 amino acids. Trimming pared 5 bases from V and 5 bases from J, leaving 13 bases between. The CDR3, as DNA: TGTGCCAGCAGCAGTTTCGGCCTCGACGAGCAGTACTTC. Protein product: CASSSFGLDEQYF.

This clonotype was seen a handful of times. The chain couples TRBV28 to TRBJ2-5, with 9 bases identical to TRBD2. The CDR3 totals 17 residues. V lost 2 bases, J lost 1 base, and 8 bases stayed unmatched. Germline CDR1 is MDHEN and CDR2 is SYDVKM. CDR3 DNA: TGTGCCAGCAGTTTAGAGTGGGCTAGCGGGGTCCAAGAGACCCAGTACTTC. Translation gives CASSLEWASGVQETQYF.

In this sample, this clonotype turned up a few times. The CDR3 region is CASMGHDHNEQFF. CDR3 DNA sequence: TGTGCCAGCATGGGACACGACCACAATGAGCAGTTCTTC. V is TRBV28 and J is TRBJ2-1; D might be TRBD1 (6 bases). The CDR3 runs 13 residues. The V gene's germline CDR1 is MDHEN and CDR2 SYDVKM. Trimming took 7 bases from V and 5 from J, leaving 12 bases between them.

This clonotype appeared a few times. The genes are TRBV7-8 and TRBJ2-5; the D gene is possibly TRBD2 (6 bases). The CDR3 runs to 15 residues. V shed 6 bases and J shed 4 bases, with 18 bases lying between them. The V gene's germline CDR1 is SGHVS and CDR2 FQNEAQ. CDR3 amino acids: CASRPQWVGGETQYF. The CDR3 DNA is TGTGCCAGCAGACCACAGTGGGTGGGGGGAGAGACCCAGTACTTC.

This clonotype was counted between two and nine times. V and J are TRBV29-1 and TRBJ2-3; D is perhaps TRBD1 (7 bases). The germline gives CDR1 SQVTM, CDR2 ANQGSEA. CDR3 length: 15 amino acids. The V and J ends lost 6 bases and 4 bases respectively, with 20 bases between them. The CDR3 coding sequence is TGCAGCGTCTTGGCAGGGGGGTTTCTCTCAGATACGCAGTATTTT. It specifies CSVLAGGFLSDTQYF.

This clonotype was counted a few times. The V call is TRBV5-1, the J call TRBJ1-1; no clear D. Trimming cost V 4 bases and J 3 bases, with 22 bases left between them. This CDR3 spans 17 amino acids. Looked up from germline, CDR1 is SGHRS and CDR2 is YFSETQ. CDR3 in amino acids: CASSPPAVGRRDTEAFF. CDR3 bases: TGCGCCAGCAGCCCCCCCGCGGTCGGCCGGAGAGACACTGAAGCTTTCTTT.

This clonotype was found a few times. V gene TRBV5-1 combines with J gene TRBJ1-1, with a tentative D call TRBD1 (6 bases). V was cut by 3 bases and J by 0 bases, with 12 bases left in between. Germline-derived CDR1 and CDR2 are SGHRS and YFSETQ. This CDR3 is built from 15 residues. The CDR3 region has the DNA TGCGCCAGCAGCTGGGACAACCCTATGAACACTGAAGCTTTCTTT. It is translated as CASSWDNPMNTEAFF.

The chain recombines TRBV7-3 with TRBJ2-2; the match to TRBD2 covers 7 bases. This CDR3 is 15 amino acids long. Trimming cost V 7 bases and J 7 bases; bases outside gene matches: 12. Germline assignment: CDR1 SGHTA and CDR2 FQGTGA. The CDR3 loop is CASTQTAGRDGELFF. The CDR3 bases are TGTGCCAGCACCCAAACGGCGGGGAGGGACGGGGAGCTGTTTTTT.

This clonotype was observed once. One end of the junction fails to match germline, which may point to a read error. The chain couples TRBV7-9 to TRBJ2-1; TRBD2 might be the D (7 bases). CDR1 is SEHNR and CDR2 is FQNEAQ in the germline V gene (reference sequence). The CDR3 spans 15 residues. CDR3 sequence reads: CASRGGGSSYNEQFF. The CDR3 DNA sequence: TGTGCGAGCAGAGGGGGGGGAAGCTCCTACAATGAGCAGTTCTTC.

V is TRBV12-3 or TRBV12-4 and J is TRBJ2-3; weak D call: TRBD1 (6 bases). Trimming cost V 5 bases and J 2 bases, with 14 bases left between them. The CDR3 consists of 15 residues. The CDR3 DNA reads as TGTGCCAGCAGTCCCACAGGGTCAGCCACAGATACGCAGTATTTT. Its protein is CASSPTGSATDTQYF.

The V call is TRBV12-3 or TRBV12-4, the J call TRBJ2-3; 12 bases line up with TRBD2. After removal of 3 bases from V and 1 base from J, the junction contained 5 bases not matched to a gene. The CDR3 runs 17 residues. The DNA for the CDR3 is TGTGCCAGCAGTTTGCTAGCGGGGGGGCCTGGCACAGATACGCAGTATTTT. This translates into CASSLLAGGPGTDTQYF.